The present T cell receptor beta chain was sequenced within a study of T cell responses to AZD1222 COVID-19 vaccine. Study-wide findings and caveats: Reportedly, nearly half of unique spike TCRs recognized epitopes outside B.1.351/B.1.1.7 mutations. Researchers took repertoire samples only after the peak T cell response had come.

A note on this clone: Antigen: not known.

The CDR3 covers 15 residues. Sequencing used immunoSEQ multiplex PCR; TCRdb keeps in-frame clones, though not all of them. The repertoire has some 150,000 clones, under 95% of them found once; the top ten carry roughly 5.6%. The sequenced sample was peripheral blood, obtained on day 0 of AZD1222 vaccination. The chain couples TRBV21-1 to TRBJ1-2; the tabulated D call, TRBD1, remains unverified against the DNA. TRBV21-1 is labeled a pseudogene. The source of this sequence is an adult in good health. The CDR3 nucleotides are TGTGCCAGCAGATGCCGGCCACAGGGGCCCTATGGCTACACCTTC. Encoded protein: CASRCRPQGPYGYTF.